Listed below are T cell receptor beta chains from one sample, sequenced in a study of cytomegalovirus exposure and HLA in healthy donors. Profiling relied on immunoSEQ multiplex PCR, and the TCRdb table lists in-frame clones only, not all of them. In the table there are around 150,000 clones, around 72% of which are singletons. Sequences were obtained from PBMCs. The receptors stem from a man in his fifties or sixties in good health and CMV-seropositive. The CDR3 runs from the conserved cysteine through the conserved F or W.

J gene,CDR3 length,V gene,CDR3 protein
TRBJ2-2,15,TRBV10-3,CAISESALNTGELFF
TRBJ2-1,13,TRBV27,CASRRRNNNEQFF
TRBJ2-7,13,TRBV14,CASSRQLTYEQYF
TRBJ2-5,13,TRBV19,CASSTPGGETQYF
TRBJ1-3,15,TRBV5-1,CASSLTGVTGNTIYF
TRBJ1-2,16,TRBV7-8,CASSLIRGRGYYGYTF
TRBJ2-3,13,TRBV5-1,CASSDTSRWEQYF
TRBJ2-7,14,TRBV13,CASSSEDGAYEQYF
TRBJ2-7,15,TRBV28,CASTTSGGGAGEQYF
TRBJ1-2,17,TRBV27,CASSLKGQGVFDYGYTF
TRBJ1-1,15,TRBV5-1,CASSPDRGLLSEAFF
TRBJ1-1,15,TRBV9,CASSVGGHLNTEAFF
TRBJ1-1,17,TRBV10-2,CASSEGGTAARNAEAFF
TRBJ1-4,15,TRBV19,CASSIGGAYNEKLFF
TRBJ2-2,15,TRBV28,CASSFSGVGTGELFF
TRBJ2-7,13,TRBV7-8,CASSFVPPDEQYF
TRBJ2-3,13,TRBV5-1,CASRRGTTDTQYF
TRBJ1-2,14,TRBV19,CASRPQGDSLGYTF
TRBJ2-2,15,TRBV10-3,CAIRSSGSGTGELFF
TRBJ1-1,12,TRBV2,CASSDFNTEAFF
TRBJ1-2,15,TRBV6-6,CASSLQKLGGDGYTF
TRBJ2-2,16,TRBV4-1,CASSPLGTGGTGELFF
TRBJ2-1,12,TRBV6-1,CASRDTHNEQFF
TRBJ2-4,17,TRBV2,CASSDEEGILAKNIQYF
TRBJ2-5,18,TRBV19,CASSIDRIRGGEVKTQYF